This record looks at one TCR beta chain sequence and its context. The germline CDR1 and CDR2 sequences are ENHRY and SYGVKD. The V end was cut by 5 bases, the J end by 1 base, with 11 bases between. CDR3 length: 14 amino acids. The sample originates from a study of control samples from healthy donors and cancer patients. Only in-frame clones appear in the TCRdb table, and some are missing; sequencing was by immunoSEQ multiplex PCR. The sample contains roughly 130,000 clones, around 90% of which appear only once. The sample was blood. The sequence was obtained from a man aged 18 to 29 in good health. J is TRBJ2-5 and V is TRBV10-3; D is ambiguous. The CDR3: CAISKGSPQETQYF. DNA of the CDR3: TGTGCCATCAGTAAGGGCAGCCCCCAAGAGACCCAGTACTTC.